This is a list of T cell receptor beta chains from one sample in a study of cytotoxic CD8 clonotypes in ibrutinib-treated CLL. Here immunoSEQ multiplex PCR was the method, and the copy in TCRdb shows in-frame clones only, minus some. This table has about 310,000 clones, 80% appearing once. This specimen was PBMCs, taken before ibrutinib treatment. The source is a human donor with chronic lymphocytic leukemia. Both conserved end residues are part of each CDR3. A D gene is named only where the DNA matches it firmly. Size is omitted from some rows. Given values are once, few, many or a class for expanded clones.

TRBJ2-7 TRBV7-9 - TRBD1 15 TGTGCCAGCAGCCCCGCCGGGACAGGGACCTACGAGCAGTACTTC CASSPAGTGTYEQYF
TRBJ2-7 TRBV10-3 few - 13 TGTGCCATCAGTGACTCGGGGGCAAGCGAGCAGTACTTC CAISDSGASEQYF
TRBJ2-1 TRBV5-6 - TRBD2 17 TGTGCCAGCAGCTTGGGTCGGAGTAGCGGGACGTACAATGAGCAGTTCTTC CASSLGRSSGTYNEQFF
TRBJ2-1 TRBV7-7 - TRBD2 17 TGTGCTAGCAGCCATACTAGCGGGAGGGCCTCCTACAATGAGCAGTTCTTC CASSHTSGRASYNEQFF
TRBJ2-7 TRBV4-1 - TRBD1 13 TGCGCCAGCAGCCAAGGACAGGGGGTAGTGCAGTACTTC CASSQGQGVVQYF
TRBJ2-2 TRBV2 - - 13 TGTGCCACCGACCGGGGACCCACCGGGGAGCTGTTTTTT CATDRGPTGELFF
TRBJ2-1 TRBV9 - TRBD2 15 TGTGCCAGCAGCGACCCAACTAGCGGGAGCAATGAGCAGTTCTTC CASSDPTSGSNEQFF
TRBJ2-5 TRBV5-6 - TRBD1 14 TGTGCCAGCATCGAGACAGGGGGCGGAGAGACCCAGTACTTC CASIETGGGETQYF
TRBJ1-3 TRBV27 - - 14 TGTGCCAGCATGCCCCGGGGGTCTGGAAACACCATATATTTT CASMPRGSGNTIYF
TRBJ2-7 TRBV2 - - 14 TGTGCCAGCAGTGACCCTCAGGGGTCCTACGAGCAGTACTTC CASSDPQGSYEQYF
TRBJ2-7 TRBV9 few - 14 TGTGCCAGCAGCGTAGGACCCCAGGAACCCGAGCAGTACTTC CASSVGPQEPEQYF
TRBJ2-1 TRBV5-4 - - 12 TGTGCCAGCGGCACCGGGGTCAATGAGCAGTTCTTC CASGTGVNEQFF
TRBJ2-7 TRBV19 - - 14 TGTGCCAGTAGTATAGATGGGGGCTCCTACGAGCAGTACTTC CASSIDGGSYEQYF
TRBJ2-3 TRBV9 - TRBD2 15 TGTGCCAGCAGCACTGGCGGGACTACACAAGATACGCAGTATTTT CASSTGGTTQDTQYF
TRBJ2-3 TRBV15 - TRBD1 17 TGTGCCACCAGCAGCGATGGACAGGGGCGTAACACAGATACGCAGTATTTT CATSSDGQGRNTDTQYF
TRBJ2-1 TRBV7-6 - TRBD2 13 TGTGCCAGCACTAGCGGAGAATACAATGAGCAGTTCTTC CASTSGEYNEQFF
TRBJ2-1 TRBV5-1 few - 13 TGCGCCAGCCGGGAATCCACGGGCAATGAGCAGTTCTTC CASRESTGNEQFF
TRBJ1-2 TRBV9 - - 16 TGTGCCAGCAGCCCCAATACCGGGATCTCCAACTATGGCTACACCTTC CASSPNTGISNYGYTF
TRBJ2-7 TRBV28 - TRBD1 18 TGTGCCAGCAGTTTCCGTCTCCGGCGGACAGGGGGGACTTACGAGCAGTACTTC CASSFRLRRTGGTYEQYF
TRBJ1-5 TRBV18 - - 15 TGTGCCAGCTCACCACCAGGATATAGCAATCAGCCCCAGCATTTT CASSPPGYSNQPQHF
TRBJ2-2 TRBV5-6 few - 16 TGTGCCAGCAGCTTGTCCTACAGGGTATCTCTCGGGGAGCTGTTTTTT CASSLSYRVSLGELFF
TRBJ2-5 TRBV7-6 few TRBD1 15 TGTGCCAGCAGCTTTCAGACAGGGGGCGAAGAGACCCAGTACTTC CASSFQTGGEETQYF
TRBJ2-7 TRBV4-2 - TRBD2 16 TGTGCCAGCAGCCAAGGACACGGGGACTACTCCTACGAGCAGTACTTC CASSQGHGDYSYEQYF
TRBJ1-2 TRBV28 few TRBD1 17 TGTGCCAGCAGTTTTGGGGGGACAGGGAGGCGCGGCTATGGCTACACCTTC CASSFGGTGRRGYGYTF
TRBJ2-7 TRBV7-9 few - 12 TGTGCCAGCAGCCTCAGGTCCTACGAGCAGTACTTC CASSLRSYEQYF
TRBJ1-4 TRBV7-8 - - 15 TGTGCCAGCAGCTTTCAAAGGACCCTCGATGAAAAACTGTTTTTT CASSFQRTLDEKLFF
TRBJ2-3 TRBV9 - TRBD2 17 TGTGCCAGCAGCGCACCCCTAGGGCGCGGGGGGGCAGATACGCAGTATTTT CASSAPLGRGGADTQYF
TRBJ2-7 TRBV6-5 - TRBD2 14 TGTGCCAGCAGGCGGACTAGCAGGGCCTACGAGCAGTACTTC CASRRTSRAYEQYF
TRBJ1-2 TRBV30 - - 15 TGTGCCTGGACACTTCAGGGAATTTATCAGCATGGCTACACCTTC CAWTLQGIYQHGYTF
TRBJ1-1 TRBV6-5 - TRBD1 15 TGTGCCAGCAGTTACTCATGGACAGGGAACACTGAAGCTTTCTTT CASSYSWTGNTEAFF
TRBJ1-2 TRBV29-1 few - 14 TGCAGCGTTGCCTCGATTGGGACATTGGGAGGCTACACCTTC CSVASIGTLGGYTF
TRBJ2-1 TRBV2 - - 11 TGTGCCAGTACTAATGGCAATGAGCAGTTCTTC CASTNGNEQFF
TRBJ1-2 TRBV28 few - 12 TGTGCCAGCACAACAGGGAACTATGGCTACACCTTC CASTTGNYGYTF